This is a list of T cell receptor beta chains from one sample in a study of T cells in localized non-small cell lung cancer. Measured with immunoSEQ multiplex PCR; TCRdb has only the in-frame clones, and not every one. The table includes roughly 4,300 clones, roughly 23% detected once. The sequenced sample was lung tumor tissue, obtained before any cancer treatment. The origin of the receptors is a male donor at least 60 years old with stage I lung adenocarcinoma. Each CDR3 is given with its conserved first and last residue. D genes are given only for firm matches. For some rows the clone size is stated as once, few or many, or as a class when expanded; others skip it.

-	TRBV23-1	TRBJ2-5	-	TGCGCCAGCAGTCAAGAGGGGGCTAGCGTCTACCAAGAGACCCAGTACTTC	CASSQEGASVYQETQYF
few	TRBV7-5	TRBJ2-5	-	TGTGCCAGCAGCTTGAAACTAGCGGGGGGCGGGGAGACCCAGTACTTC	CASSLKLAGGGETQYF
few	TRBV6-8	TRBJ2-7	-	TGTGCCAGCAGTTACGAGGATGACTACGAGCAGTACTTC	CASSYEDDYEQYF
few	TRBV6-8	TRBJ2-7	TRBD1	TGTGCCAGCAGTTACTTGACAGGGCAAGACGAGCAGTACTTC	CASSYLTGQDEQYF
-	TRBV19	TRBJ1-2	-	TGTGCCAGTAGTAACAGGGACACGGTATACTATGGCTACACCTTC	CASSNRDTVYYGYTF
once	TRBV30	TRBJ2-3	-	TGTGCCTCAACAGAGACTAGCACAGATACGCAGTATTTT	CASTETSTDTQYF
-	TRBV28	TRBJ1-5	TRBD1	TGTGCCAGCCGACAGGGCCCAATGCCCCAGCATTTT	CASRQGPMPQHF
-	TRBV6-8	TRBJ1-1	-	TGTGCCAGCAGTTACTCGGGGGGCACTGAAGCTTTCTTT	CASSYSGGTEAFF
-	TRBV19	TRBJ2-3	-	TGTGCCAGTCGGACCGGCACAGATACGCAGTATTTT	CASRTGTDTQYF
few	TRBV9	TRBJ1-1	-	TGTGCCAGCAGCTCCTCTCAGACAGTGAACACTGAAGCTTTCTTT	CASSSSQTVNTEAFF
-	TRBV29-1	TRBJ2-4	TRBD1	TGCAGCGGCAAGACAGGGACGAAGAACATTCAGTACTTC	CSGKTGTKNIQYF
few	TRBV19	TRBJ1-1	TRBD1	TGTGCCAGTACTCAGGACAGGGGGCGAACTGAAGCTTTCTTT	CASTQDRGRTEAFF
-	TRBV19	TRBJ2-7	-	TGTGCCAGTAGTCCAGGGGATTCCCTCTACGAGCAGTACTTC	CASSPGDSLYEQYF
medium-sized	TRBV6-8	TRBJ2-7	TRBD2	TGTGCCAGCATCGCGGGGGAAGCCGGCTCCTACGAGCAGTACTTC	CASIAGEAGSYEQYF
few	TRBV11-3	TRBJ2-3	-	TGTGCCAGCAGCTTAGAAGGGGCCCCCTTGGATACGCAGTATTTT	CASSLEGAPLDTQYF
few	TRBV19	TRBJ1-5	-	TGTGCCAGTGCCGAGGGGCGCAATCAGCCCCAGCATTTT	CASAEGRNQPQHF
few	TRBV29-1	TRBJ1-1	TRBD1	TGCAGCGTTGTAGGCAGGGGGATTGTGAACACTGAAGCTTTCTTT	CSVVGRGIVNTEAFF
few	TRBV6-8	TRBJ1-1	-	TGTGCCAGCAGTTACGCAGTGAACACTGAAGCTTTCTTT	CASSYAVNTEAFF
-	TRBV5-1	TRBJ2-5	-	TGCGCCAGCAGCTTAGCTCCGGCAGACGGAGAGACCCAGTACTTC	CASSLAPADGETQYF
-	TRBV7-2	TRBJ2-5	-	TGTGCCAGCAGCACAGGTTACCAAGAGACCCAGTACTTC	CASSTGYQETQYF
-	TRBV7-6	TRBJ2-5	TRBD2	TGTGCCAGCAGCCGGACTAGCGGGGGCCTTGGGGAGACCCAGTACTTC	CASSRTSGGLGETQYF
-	TRBV30	TRBJ2-1	TRBD1	TGTGCCTTCCTTCGACAGGGGTCCTACAATGAGCAGTTCTTC	CAFLRQGSYNEQFF
once	TRBV5-1	TRBJ1-2	-	TGCGCCAGCAGCTTGGGACAGGACTCCTATGGCTACACCTTC	CASSLGQDSYGYTF
-	TRBV6-8	TRBJ1-5	-	TGTGCCAGCAGGAGAGGACAGCACAATCAGCCCCAGCATTTT	CASRRGQHNQPQHF
-	TRBV28	TRBJ1-3	-	TGTGCCAGCAGTTTTAGTTCTTTCTCTGGAAACACCATATATTTT	CASSFSSFSGNTIYF
once	TRBV18	TRBJ1-3	-	TGTGCCAGCTCACCTGAAACCTTCCCTGGAAACACCATATATTTT	CASSPETFPGNTIYF
-	TRBV19	TRBJ1-2	TRBD1	TGTGCCAGTAGTACAGAAGACAGGGTCGGCTATGGCTACACCTTC	CASSTEDRVGYGYTF
-	TRBV11-3	TRBJ1-4	-	TGTGCCAGCAGACCTCCGGCCCGCCGAAATGAAAAACTGTTTTTT	CASRPPARRNEKLFF
few	TRBV11-3	TRBJ2-6	TRBD2	TGTGCCAGCAGCTTGGGCTCGGGGGGCTCTGGGGCCAACGTCCTGACTTTC	CASSLGSGGSGANVLTF
-	TRBV11-3	TRBJ2-4	-	TGTGCCAGCAGCTTGTATCGACAGAAAAACATTCAGTACTTC	CASSLYRQKNIQYF
-	TRBV12-5	TRBJ1-1	TRBD1	TGTGCCAGCACCGGACAGGGAGGAAACACTGAAGCTTTCTTT	CASTGQGGNTEAFF
few	TRBV2	TRBJ2-7	-	TGTGCTATCCATCGGGGCGAAGGTGCCAACGAGCAGTACTTC	CAIHRGEGANEQYF
-	TRBV25-1	TRBJ2-5	-	TGTGCCAGCAGTACCAGACTGGGAAGACAAGAGACCCAGTACTTC	CASSTRLGRQETQYF
few	TRBV6-8	TRBJ1-2	-	TGTGCCAGCAGTTCCCGGGCCCTTTATGGCTACACCTTC	CASSSRALYGYTF
-	TRBV18	TRBJ1-1	TRBD1	TGTGCCAGCTCCCCAGGGGGCGGAGGCACTGAAGCTTTCTTT	CASSPGGGGTEAFF
few	TRBV6-8	TRBJ2-7	TRBD2	TGTGCCAGCAGCTGGATGACTAGCGGGGGGGCAGTGCAGTACTTC	CASSWMTSGGAVQYF
-	TRBV9	TRBJ2-1	TRBD1	TGTGCCAGCAGCGTACTGGGACAGACATACAATGAGCAGTTCTTC	CASSVLGQTYNEQFF
few	TRBV11-3	TRBJ1-1	TRBD1	TGTGCCAGCAGTCTGGACAGGGTGAACACTGAAGCTTTCTTT	CASSLDRVNTEAFF
few	TRBV30	TRBJ1-1	TRBD1	TGTGCCTTAGACGGGACAGGGAATGAAGCTTTCTTT	CALDGTGNEAFF
few	TRBV11-3	TRBJ2-7	TRBD2	TGTGCCAGCAGCTCGATAGCGGGGGGATCCTACGAGCAGTACTTC	CASSSIAGGSYEQYF
-	TRBV18	TRBJ1-5	-	TGTGCCAGCTCACCACCGGACAGTCTCGCGTATCAGCCCCAGCATTTT	CASSPPDSLAYQPQHF
once	TRBV18	TRBJ1-2	-	TGTGCCAGCTCACCACTAGGCGAGACAGTCGGGTTGGCTAACTATGGCTACACCTTC	CASSPLGETVGLANYGYTF
few	TRBV18	TRBJ1-5	-	TGTGCCAGCTCACCCCAGAATAATCAGCCCCAGCATTTT	CASSPQNNQPQHF